This TCR beta chain was found in a study of CXCR3-negative and CXCR3-positive naive CD8 T cells (dated by TCRdb to about 2019). About the investigation overall: In total, some 130 million TRB reads were obtained, or roughly 1.5 +/- 0.3 million reads per library. The TRBV-TRBJ cluster analysis covered naive subsets from 5 donors and memory cells from 3 donors. Diversity and physicochemical repertoire analyses covered some eleven donors pooled from two independent experiments.

Results and caveats for the whole study, not just this receptor: Freshly isolated PBMCs were used for most assays because CXCR3 expression went down partially after cryopreservation. Because surface CD5, which is linked to self-reactivity in mice, was comparable between the naive subsets, TCR interaction strength was also inferred from TRB CDR3 physicochemical properties. TRB CDR3s from CXCR3-positive naive cells showed higher hydrophobicity (lower Kidera factor 4), lower energy, and higher strength and volume indices than CXCR3-negative naive cells. Repertoire diversity was comparably high in both naive subsets but much lower in memory CD8+ T cells. Similar TRBV-TRBJ usage was shown by naive CXCR3-negative and CXCR3-positive cells from the same donor, whereas distinct patterns were shown by memory cells.

For each CD8+ T cell subset, flow sorting was done in triplicate, and a few hundred thousand cells per subset went directly into RLT lysis buffer. To exclude memory contaminants, naive CD8+ T cells were stringently defined as CD45RO-CCR7+CD27+CD95-. Peripheral blood mononuclear cells were isolated from buffy coats by standard density gradient centrifugation. Naive CXCR3-negative and CXCR3-positive CD8+ T cells were flow-sorted on a FACSAria III. An RNeasy Mini Kit was used to extract total RNA from the sorted cells. Notes on this clonotype: Its antigen is not yet known.

Sequencing took place on a NextSeq 550. The Human TCR Profiling Kit (MiLaboratory) was used to make UMI-labeled 5' RACE TRB cDNA libraries. The full amount of extracted RNA was used for cDNA synthesis, and the full amount of resulting cDNA was used for PCR amplification. Libraries were prepared in parallel with an identical number of PCR cycles. Processing in the source paper ran as follows. About 53,000 +/- 9,400 unique UMI-labeled TRB cDNA molecules per library were extracted with MIGEC and MiXCR, with at least two reads per UMI required. On average, around 40,000 +/- 10,000 functional in-frame TRB CDR3 nucleotide clonotypes lacking stop codons were found per library. After each sample was downsampled to 5000 UMI-labeled TRB molecules, VDJtools was used to calculate diversity metrics such as normalized Shannon-Wiener and Chao1. VDJtools was used to calculate clonotype-size-weighted physicochemical properties of the central five CDR3 residues, namely interaction energy, strength, volume and Kidera factor 4. After reprocessing by TCRdb, each CDR3 protein sequence is one entry, and no DNA is given. The V and J calls follow TCRdb's processing rather than the paper's. The sample's clone listing holds under 75,000 distinct CDR3 sequences. Clones ranked in the top ten supply about 0.8% of the sample.

Material: naive CXCR3+ CD8+ T cells from blood. What this sample's cell subset or site label stands for: CD45RO-CCR7+CD27+CD95- naive CD8+ T cells expressing CXCR3 (TNR3+). This clonotype was sampled from a human donor in good health. Some clones in this sample may be carry-over from other donors' samples.

The CDR3: CASSSPIRDVDEQYF. The chain uses TRBV7-9 and TRBJ2-7; the TCRdb call, TRBD1, lacks DNA for checking. CDR1 SEHNR and CDR2 FQNEAQ are derived from the germline V gene (reference sequence). The CDR3 spans 15 residues, from the cysteine through the phenylalanine. The DNA is not on file.